This T cell receptor (beta chain) was captured by sequencing in a study of vaccination and CD4 T cells after COVID-19. Study-level points and caveats: Researchers report that 304 of 307 vaccine-specific clones in convalescent patients proved spike mono-reactive.

J lost 6 bases, V lost 1 base, and 4 bases had no gene match. CDR3 size: 15 residues. Germline loops: CDR1 SGHRS, CDR2 YFSETQ. The treatment here: roughly ten-day PBMC culture with coronavirus spike peptide pools or control peptides (ViraFEST assay). Peptide pool stimulation in ViraFEST expanded antigen-specific T cells, whose TCRs were then sequenced. PCR-confirmed positives ranged from March to December 2020, preceding US Alpha, Beta and Delta variants. Comment on this clonotype: Its antigen remains unidentified.

With the Oncomine TCR Beta short-read assay, DNA from cultured CD4+ T cells was sequenced. TCRdb re-called the PCR reads through MiXCR, storing one row per CDR3 protein. The top ten clones hold about 14% of a sample with roughly 8,900 distinct CDR3 sequences, approximately 57% of them seen once. The rearrangement joins TRBV5-1 to TRBJ2-2, with 9 bases that match TRBD2. The receptor comes from a human donor with COVID-19. This specimen consisted of cultured CD4+ T cells from blood, obtained after SARS-CoV-2 vaccination. Here the CDR3 reads CASSLTGGGAGELFF. For the CDR3, the DNA is TGCGCCAGCAGCTTGACTGGCGGGGGGGCCGGGGAGCTGTTTTTT.